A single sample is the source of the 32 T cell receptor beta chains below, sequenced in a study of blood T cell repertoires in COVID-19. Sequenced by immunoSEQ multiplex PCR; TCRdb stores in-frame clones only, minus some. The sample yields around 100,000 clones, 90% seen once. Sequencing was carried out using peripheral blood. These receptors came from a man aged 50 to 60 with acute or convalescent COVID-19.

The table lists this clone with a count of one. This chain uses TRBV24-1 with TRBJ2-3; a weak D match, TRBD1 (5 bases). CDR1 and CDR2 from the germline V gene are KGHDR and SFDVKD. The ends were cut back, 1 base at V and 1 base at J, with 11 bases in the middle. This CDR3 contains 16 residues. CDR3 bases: TGTGCCACCAGTGATTTCGGCAGGGCGGGCACAGATACGCAGTATTTT. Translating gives CATSDFGRAGTDTQYF.

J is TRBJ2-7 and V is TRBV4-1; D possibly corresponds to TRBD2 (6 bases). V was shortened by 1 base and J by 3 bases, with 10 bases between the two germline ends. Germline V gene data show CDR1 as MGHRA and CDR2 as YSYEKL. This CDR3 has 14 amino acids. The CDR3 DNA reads TGCGCCAGCAGCCAAGTGGGGGGACGCTACGAGCAGTACTTC. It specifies CASSQVGGRYEQYF.

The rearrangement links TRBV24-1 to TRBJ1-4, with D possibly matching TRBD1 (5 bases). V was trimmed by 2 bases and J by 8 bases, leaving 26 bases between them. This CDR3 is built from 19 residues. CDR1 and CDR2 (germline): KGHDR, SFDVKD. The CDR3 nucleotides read TGTGCCACCAGTGATTCCCTTACGGCCACAGGCGCGGGAAGGGAAAAACTGTTTTTT. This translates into CATSDSLTATGAGREKLFF.

The CDR3 loop reads CASSLGGAVGREKLFF. The CDR3, as DNA: TGTGCCAGCAGCTTAGGAGGCGCGGTAGGAAGGGAAAAACTGTTTTTT. The V call is TRBV7-8, the J call TRBJ1-4; D ambiguous. The V and J ends lost 1 base and 8 bases respectively, with 17 bases between them. CDR3 length: 16 residues. Germline V gives CDR1 SGHVS, CDR2 FQNEAQ.

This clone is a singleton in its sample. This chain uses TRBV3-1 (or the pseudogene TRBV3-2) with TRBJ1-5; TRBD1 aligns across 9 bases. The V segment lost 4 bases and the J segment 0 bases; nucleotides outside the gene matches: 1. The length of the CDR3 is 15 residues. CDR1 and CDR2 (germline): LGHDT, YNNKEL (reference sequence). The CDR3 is CASSRDRDSNQPQHF. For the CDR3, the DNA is TGTGCCAGCAGCCGGGACAGGGATAGCAATCAGCCCCAGCATTTT.

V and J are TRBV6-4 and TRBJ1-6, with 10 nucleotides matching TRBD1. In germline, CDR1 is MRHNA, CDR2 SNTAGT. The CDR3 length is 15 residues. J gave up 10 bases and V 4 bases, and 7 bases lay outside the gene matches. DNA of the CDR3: TGTGCCAGCAGTGCCGAGGGACAGGGGCAATCACCCCTCCACTTT. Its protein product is CASSAEGQGQSPLHF.

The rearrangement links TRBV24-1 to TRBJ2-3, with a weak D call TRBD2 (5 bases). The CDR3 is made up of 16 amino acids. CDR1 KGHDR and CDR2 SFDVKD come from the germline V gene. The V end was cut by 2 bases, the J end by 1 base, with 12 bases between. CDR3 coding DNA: TGTGCCACCAGTGATTATGCAGTGCGGGGCACAGATACGCAGTATTTT. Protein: CATSDYAVRGTDTQYF.

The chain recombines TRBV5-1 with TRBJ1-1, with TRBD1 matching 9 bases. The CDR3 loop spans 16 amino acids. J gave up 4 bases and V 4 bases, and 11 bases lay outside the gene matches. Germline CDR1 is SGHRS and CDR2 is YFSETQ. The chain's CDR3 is CASSIGQGFRGTEAFF. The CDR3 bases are TGCGCCAGCAGCATCGGACAGGGGTTCCGGGGCACTGAAGCTTTCTTT. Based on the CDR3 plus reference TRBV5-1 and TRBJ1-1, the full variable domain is KAGVTQTPRYLIKTRGQQVTLSCSPISGHRSVSWYQQTPGQGLQFLFEYFSETQRNKGNFPGRFSGRQFSNSRSEMNVSTLELGDSALYLCASSIGQGFRGTEAFFGQGTRLTVV.

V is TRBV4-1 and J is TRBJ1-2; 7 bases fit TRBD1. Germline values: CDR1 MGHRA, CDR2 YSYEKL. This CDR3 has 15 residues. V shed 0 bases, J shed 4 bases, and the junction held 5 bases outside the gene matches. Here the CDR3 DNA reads TGCGCCAGCAGCCAAGAAGGACAGGAGACCTATGGCTACACCTTC. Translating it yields CASSQEGQETYGYTF.

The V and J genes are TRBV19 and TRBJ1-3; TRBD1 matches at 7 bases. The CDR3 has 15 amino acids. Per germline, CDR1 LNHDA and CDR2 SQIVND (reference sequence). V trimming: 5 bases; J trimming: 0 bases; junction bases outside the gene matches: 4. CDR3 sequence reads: CASSPRDSSGNTIYF. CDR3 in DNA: TGTGCCAGTAGTCCAAGGGACAGCTCTGGAAACACCATATATTTT.

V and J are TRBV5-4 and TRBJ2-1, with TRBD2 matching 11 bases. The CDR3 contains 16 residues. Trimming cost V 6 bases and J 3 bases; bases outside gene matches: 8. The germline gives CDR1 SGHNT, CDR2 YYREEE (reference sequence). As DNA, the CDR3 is TGTGCCAGCACCCCCACGGGACTAGCGGACTACAATGAGCAGTTCTTC. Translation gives CASTPTGLADYNEQFF.

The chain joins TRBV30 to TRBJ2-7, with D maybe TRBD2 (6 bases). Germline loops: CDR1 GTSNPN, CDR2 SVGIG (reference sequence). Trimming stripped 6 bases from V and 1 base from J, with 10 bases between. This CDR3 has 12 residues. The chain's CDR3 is CACSEGSYEQYF. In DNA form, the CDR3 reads TGTGCCTGTTCGGAGGGTTCCTACGAGCAGTACTTC. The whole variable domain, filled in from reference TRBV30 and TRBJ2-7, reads SQTIHQWPATLVQPVGSPLSLECTVEGTSNPNLYWYRQAAGRGLQLLFYSVGIGQISSEVPQNLSASRPQDRQFILSSKKLLLSDSGFYLCACSEGSYEQYFGPGTRLTVT.

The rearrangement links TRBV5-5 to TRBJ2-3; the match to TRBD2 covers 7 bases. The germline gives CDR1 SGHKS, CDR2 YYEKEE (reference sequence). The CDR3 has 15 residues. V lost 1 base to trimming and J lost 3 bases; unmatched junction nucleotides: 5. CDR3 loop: CASSLMAGVTDTQYF. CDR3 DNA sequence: TGTGCCAGCAGCTTGATGGCGGGAGTGACAGATACGCAGTATTTT.

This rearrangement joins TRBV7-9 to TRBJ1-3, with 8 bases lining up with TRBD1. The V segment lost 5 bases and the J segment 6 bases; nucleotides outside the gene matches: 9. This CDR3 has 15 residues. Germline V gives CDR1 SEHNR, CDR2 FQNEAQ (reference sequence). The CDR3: CASSPGTGGTNTIYF. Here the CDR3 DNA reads TGTGCCAGCAGCCCGGGGACAGGCGGAACAAACACCATATATTTT. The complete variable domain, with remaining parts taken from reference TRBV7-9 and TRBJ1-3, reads DTGVSQNPRHKITKRGQNVTFRCDPISEHNRLYWYRQTLGQGPEFLTYFQNEAQLEKSRLLSDRFSAERPKGSFSTLEIQRTEQGDSAMYLCASSPGTGGTNTIYFGEGSWLTVV.

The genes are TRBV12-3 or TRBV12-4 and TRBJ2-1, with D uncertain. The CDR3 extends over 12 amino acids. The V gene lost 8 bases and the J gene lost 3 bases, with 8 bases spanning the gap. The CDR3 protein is CASLNGYNEQFF. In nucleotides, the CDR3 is TGTGCCAGCCTCAACGGCTACAATGAGCAGTTCTTC.

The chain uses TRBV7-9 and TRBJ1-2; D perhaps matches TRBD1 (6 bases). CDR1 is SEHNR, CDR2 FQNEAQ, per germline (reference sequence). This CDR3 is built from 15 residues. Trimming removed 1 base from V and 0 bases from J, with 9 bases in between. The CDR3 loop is CASSLGTVPNYGYTF. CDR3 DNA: TGTGCCAGCAGCTTAGGGACAGTTCCTAACTATGGCTACACCTTC.

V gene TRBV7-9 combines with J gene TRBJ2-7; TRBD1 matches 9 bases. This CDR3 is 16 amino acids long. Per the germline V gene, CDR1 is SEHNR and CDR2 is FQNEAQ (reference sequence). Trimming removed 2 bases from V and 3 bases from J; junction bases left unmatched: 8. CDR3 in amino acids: CASSLSGTGYIYEQYF. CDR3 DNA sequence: TGTGCCAGCAGCTTATCCGGGACAGGGTACATCTACGAGCAGTACTTC.

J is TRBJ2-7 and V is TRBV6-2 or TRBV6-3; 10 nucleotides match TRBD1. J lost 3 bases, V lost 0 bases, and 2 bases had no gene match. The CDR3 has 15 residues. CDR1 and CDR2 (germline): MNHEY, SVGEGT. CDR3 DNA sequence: TGTGCCAGCAGTTACTCTCGGGACAGGGGCTACGAGCAGTACTTC. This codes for CASSYSRDRGYEQYF.

This chain's CDR3 is CASSDPDRLDGYTF. In nucleotides, the CDR3 is TGTGCCAGCAGTGATCCGGACAGGTTAGATGGCTACACCTTC. The V and J genes are TRBV25-1 and TRBJ1-2, with 7 bases that match TRBD1. Germline V gene sequence: CDR1 MGHDK, CDR2 SYGVNS. V dropped 3 bases and J dropped 6; count of bases not matched to a gene: 7. CDR3 length: 14 residues.

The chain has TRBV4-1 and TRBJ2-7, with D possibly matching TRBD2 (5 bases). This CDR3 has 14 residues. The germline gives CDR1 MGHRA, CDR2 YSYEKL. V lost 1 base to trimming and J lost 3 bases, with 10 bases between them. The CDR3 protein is CASSQGSSVYEQYF. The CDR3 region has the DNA TGCGCCAGCAGCCAAGGGAGTAGCGTCTACGAGCAGTACTTC.

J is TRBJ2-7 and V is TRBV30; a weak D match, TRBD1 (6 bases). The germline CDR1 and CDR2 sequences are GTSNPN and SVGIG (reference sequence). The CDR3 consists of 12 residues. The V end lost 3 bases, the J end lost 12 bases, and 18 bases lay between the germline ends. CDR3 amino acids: CAWSLRDTSGYF. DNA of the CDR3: TGTGCCTGGAGCCTTAGGGACACCAGCGGGTACTTC.

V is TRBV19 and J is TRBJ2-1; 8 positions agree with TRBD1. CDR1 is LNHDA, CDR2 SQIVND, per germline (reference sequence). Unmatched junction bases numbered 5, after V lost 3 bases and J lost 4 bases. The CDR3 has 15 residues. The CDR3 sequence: CASSIQGAGYNEQFF. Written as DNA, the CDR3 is TGTGCCAGTAGTATTCAGGGGGCGGGGTACAATGAGCAGTTCTTC. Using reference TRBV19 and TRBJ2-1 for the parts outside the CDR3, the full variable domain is DGGITQSPKYLFRKEGQNVTLSCEQNLNHDAMYWYRQDPGQGLRLIYYSQIVNDFQKGDIAEGYSVSREKKESFPLTVTSAQKNPTAFYLCASSIQGAGYNEQFFGPGTRLTVL.

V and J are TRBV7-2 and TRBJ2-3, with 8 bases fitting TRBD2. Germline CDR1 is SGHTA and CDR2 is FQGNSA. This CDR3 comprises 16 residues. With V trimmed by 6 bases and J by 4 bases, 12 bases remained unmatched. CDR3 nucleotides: TGTGCCAGCAGGTACCAGAGTGCGGGAGGACCAGATACGCAGTATTTT. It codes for CASRYQSAGGPDTQYF. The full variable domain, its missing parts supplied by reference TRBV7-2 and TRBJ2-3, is GAGVSQSPSNKVTEKGKDVELRCDPISGHTALYWYRQSLGQGLEFLIYFQGNSAPDKSGLPSDRFSAERTGGSVSTLTIQRTQQEDSAVYLCASRYQSAGGPDTQYFGPGTRLTVL.

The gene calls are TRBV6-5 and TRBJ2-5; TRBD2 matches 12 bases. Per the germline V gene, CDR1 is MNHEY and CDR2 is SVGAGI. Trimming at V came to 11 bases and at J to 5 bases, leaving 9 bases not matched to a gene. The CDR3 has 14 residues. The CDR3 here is CAGKTSGSRETQYF. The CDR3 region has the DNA TGTGCCGGCAAGACTAGCGGGAGTCGCGAGACCCAGTACTTC.

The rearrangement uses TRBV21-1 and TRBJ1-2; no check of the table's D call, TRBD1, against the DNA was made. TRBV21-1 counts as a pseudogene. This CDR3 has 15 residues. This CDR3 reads CASSKSWQGAYGYTF. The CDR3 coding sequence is TGTGCCAGCAGCAAATCGTGGCAGGGGGCGTATGGCTACACCTTC.

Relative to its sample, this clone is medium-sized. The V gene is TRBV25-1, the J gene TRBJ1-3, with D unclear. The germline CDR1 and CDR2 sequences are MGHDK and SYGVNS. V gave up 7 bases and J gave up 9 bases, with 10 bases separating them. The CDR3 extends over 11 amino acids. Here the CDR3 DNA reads TGTGCCAGCATCCTAGGATCCACCATATATTTT. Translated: CASILGSTIYF.

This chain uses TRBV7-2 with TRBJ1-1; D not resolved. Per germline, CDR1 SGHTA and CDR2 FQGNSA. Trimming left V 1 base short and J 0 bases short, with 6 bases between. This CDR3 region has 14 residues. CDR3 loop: CASSLDSMNTEAFF. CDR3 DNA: TGTGCCAGCAGCTTAGACAGCATGAACACTGAAGCTTTCTTT. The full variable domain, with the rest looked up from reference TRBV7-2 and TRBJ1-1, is GAGVSQSPSNKVTEKGKDVELRCDPISGHTALYWYRQSLGQGLEFLIYFQGNSAPDKSGLPSDRFSAERTGGSVSTLTIQRTQQEDSAVYLCASSLDSMNTEAFFGQGTRLTVV.

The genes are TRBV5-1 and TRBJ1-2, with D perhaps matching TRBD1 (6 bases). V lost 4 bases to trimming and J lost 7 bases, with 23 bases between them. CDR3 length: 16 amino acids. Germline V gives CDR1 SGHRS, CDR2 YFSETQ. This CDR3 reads CASSDDRKDPPAGYTF. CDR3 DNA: TGCGCCAGCAGCGACGACAGGAAGGATCCTCCCGCTGGCTACACCTTC.

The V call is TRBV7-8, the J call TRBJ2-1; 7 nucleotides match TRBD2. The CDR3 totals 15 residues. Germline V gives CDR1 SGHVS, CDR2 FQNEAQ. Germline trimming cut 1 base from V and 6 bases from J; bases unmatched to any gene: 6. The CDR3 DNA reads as TGTGCCAGCAGCTTAGGGCGCGGGAGTAGCAATGAGCAGTTCTTC. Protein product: CASSLGRGSSNEQFF.

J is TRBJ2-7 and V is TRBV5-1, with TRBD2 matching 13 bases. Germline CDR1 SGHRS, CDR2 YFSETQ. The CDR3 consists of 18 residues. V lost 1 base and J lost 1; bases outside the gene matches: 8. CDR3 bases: TGCGCCAGCAGCTTGCGTAGGACTAGCGGGAGAGGGTCCTACGAGCAGTACTTC. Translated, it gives CASSLRRTSGRGSYEQYF.

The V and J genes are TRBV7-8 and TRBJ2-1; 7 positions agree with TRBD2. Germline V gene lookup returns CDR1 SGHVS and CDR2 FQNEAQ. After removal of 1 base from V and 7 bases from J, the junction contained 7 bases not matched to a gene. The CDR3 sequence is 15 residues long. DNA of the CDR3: TGTGCCAGCAGCTTAGTGGGAGGGCCAGAGAATGAGCAGTTCTTC. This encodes CASSLVGGPENEQFF.

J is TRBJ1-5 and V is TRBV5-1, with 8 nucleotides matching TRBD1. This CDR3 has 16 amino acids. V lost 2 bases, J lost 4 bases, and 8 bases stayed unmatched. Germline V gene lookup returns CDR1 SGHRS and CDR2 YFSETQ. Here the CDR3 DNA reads TGCGCCAGCAGCTTAGGGTCAGGACAGGGTAATCAGCCCCAGCATTTT. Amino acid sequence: CASSLGSGQGNQPQHF.